This T cell receptor beta chain was documented in a study of esophageal squamous cell carcinoma under preoperative chemotherapy. Regarding the study as a whole: After treatment, tumor-infiltrating lymphocytes seemed to come partly from incoming peripheral T cells, not only local changes. Clonal contraction, more than amplification, hit abundant clones after paclitaxel-nedaplatin.

Indicated time point: after preoperative PTX-NDP chemotherapy. Before surgery, patients were given preoperative paclitaxel-nedaplatin chemotherapy. One entry per CDR3 protein, called by TCRdb with MiXCR from the PCR reads. The data contain around 34,000 distinct CDR3 sequences, under 60% of them singletons. This clonotype was seen a few times. Its specificity is not known. The specimen was taken from a patient given preoperative chemotherapy. This TCR derives from a human donor with esophageal squamous cell carcinoma. The donor label of this sample is uncertain.

The CDR3 loop reads CASSIGPQTDTQYF. CDR3 DNA sequence: TGTGCCAGTAGTATAGGGCCACAAACAGATACGCAGTATTTT. V is TRBV19 and J is TRBJ2-3, with no clear D. Trimming took 1 base from V and 3 from J, leaving 8 bases between them. The CDR3 extends over 14 amino acids. Germline V CDR1 and CDR2: LNHDA, SQIVND (reference sequence). Together with reference TRBV19 and TRBJ2-3, the CDR3 gives the full variable domain: DGGITQSPKYLFRKEGQNVTLSCEQNLNHDAMYWYRQDPGQGLRLIYYSQIVNDFQKGDIAEGYSVSREKKESFPLTVTSAQKNPTAFYLCASSIGPQTDTQYFGPGTRLTVL.